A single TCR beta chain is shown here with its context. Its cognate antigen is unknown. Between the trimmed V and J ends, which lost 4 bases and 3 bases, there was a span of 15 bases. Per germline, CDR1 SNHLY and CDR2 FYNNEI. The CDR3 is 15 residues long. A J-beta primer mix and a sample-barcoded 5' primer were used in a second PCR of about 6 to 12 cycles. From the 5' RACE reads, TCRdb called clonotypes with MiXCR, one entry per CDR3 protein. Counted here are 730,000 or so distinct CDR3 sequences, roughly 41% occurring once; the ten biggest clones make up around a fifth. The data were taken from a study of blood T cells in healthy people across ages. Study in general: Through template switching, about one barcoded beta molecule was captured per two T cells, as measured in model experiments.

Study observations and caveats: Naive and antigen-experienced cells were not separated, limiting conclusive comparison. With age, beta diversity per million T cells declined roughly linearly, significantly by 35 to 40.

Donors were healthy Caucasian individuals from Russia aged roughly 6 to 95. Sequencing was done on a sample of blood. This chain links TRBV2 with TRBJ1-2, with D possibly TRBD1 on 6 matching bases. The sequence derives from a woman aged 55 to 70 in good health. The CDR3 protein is CASSVTGLSHYGYTF. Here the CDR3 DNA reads TGTGCCAGCAGTGTTACAGGGCTTTCGCACTATGGCTACACCTTC. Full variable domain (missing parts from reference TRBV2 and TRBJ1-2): EPEVTQTPSHQVTQMGQEVILRCVPISNHLYFYWYRQILGQKVEFLVSFYNNEISEKSEIFDDQFSVERPDGSNFTLKIRSTKLEDSAMYFCASSVTGLSHYGYTFGSGTRLTVV.